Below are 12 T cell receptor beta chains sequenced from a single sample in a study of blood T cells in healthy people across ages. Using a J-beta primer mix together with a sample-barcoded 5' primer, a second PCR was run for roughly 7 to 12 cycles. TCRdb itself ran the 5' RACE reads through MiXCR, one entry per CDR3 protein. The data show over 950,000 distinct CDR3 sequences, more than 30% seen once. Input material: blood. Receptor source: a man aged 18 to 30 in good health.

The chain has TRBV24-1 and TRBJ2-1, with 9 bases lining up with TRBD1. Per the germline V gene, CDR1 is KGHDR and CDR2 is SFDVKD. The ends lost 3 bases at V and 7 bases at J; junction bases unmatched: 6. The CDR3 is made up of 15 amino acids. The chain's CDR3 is CATSDVDRGTNEQFF. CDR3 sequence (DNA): TGTGCCACCAGTGATGTGGACAGGGGAACGAATGAGCAGTTCTTC.

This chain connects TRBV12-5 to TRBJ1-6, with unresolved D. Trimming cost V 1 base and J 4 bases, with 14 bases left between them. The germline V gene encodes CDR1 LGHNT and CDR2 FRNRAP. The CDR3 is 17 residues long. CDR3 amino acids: CASGLGNTQVYNSPLHF. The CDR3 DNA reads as TGTGCTAGTGGTTTGGGAAACACACAAGTTTATAATTCACCCCTCCACTTT.

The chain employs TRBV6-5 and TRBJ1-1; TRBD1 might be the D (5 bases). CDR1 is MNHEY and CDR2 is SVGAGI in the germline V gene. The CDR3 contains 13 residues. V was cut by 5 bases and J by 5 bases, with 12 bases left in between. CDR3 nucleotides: TGTGCCAGCAGTCCGACAGTTCGGACTGAAGCTTTCTTT. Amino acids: CASSPTVRTEAFF.

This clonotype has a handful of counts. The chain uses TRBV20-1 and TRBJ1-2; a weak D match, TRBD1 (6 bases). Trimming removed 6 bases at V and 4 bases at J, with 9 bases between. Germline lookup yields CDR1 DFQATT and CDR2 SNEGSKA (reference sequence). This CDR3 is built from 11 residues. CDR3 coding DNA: TGCAGTGCGACGACAGGCTATGGCTACACCTTC. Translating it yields CSATTGYGYTF.

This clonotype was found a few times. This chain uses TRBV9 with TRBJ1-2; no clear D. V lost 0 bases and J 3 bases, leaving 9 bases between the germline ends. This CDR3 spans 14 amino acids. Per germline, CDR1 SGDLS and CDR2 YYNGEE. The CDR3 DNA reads TGTGCCAGCAGCGTAGATGGTCAGGACTATGGCTACACCTTC. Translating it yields CASSVDGQDYGYTF.

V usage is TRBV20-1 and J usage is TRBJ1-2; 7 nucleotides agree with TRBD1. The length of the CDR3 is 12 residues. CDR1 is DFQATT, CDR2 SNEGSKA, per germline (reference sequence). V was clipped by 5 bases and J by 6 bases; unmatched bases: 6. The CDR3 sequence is CSASGGRDGYTF. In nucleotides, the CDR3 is TGCAGTGCTTCAGGGGGGAGGGATGGCTACACCTTC.

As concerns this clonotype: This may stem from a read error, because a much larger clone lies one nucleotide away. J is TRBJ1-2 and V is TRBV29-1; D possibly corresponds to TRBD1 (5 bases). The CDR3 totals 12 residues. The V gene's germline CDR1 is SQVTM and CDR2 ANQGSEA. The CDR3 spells CSVDSDSYDYTF. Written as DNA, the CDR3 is TGCAGCGTTGATTCTGACAGCTATGACTACACCTTC.

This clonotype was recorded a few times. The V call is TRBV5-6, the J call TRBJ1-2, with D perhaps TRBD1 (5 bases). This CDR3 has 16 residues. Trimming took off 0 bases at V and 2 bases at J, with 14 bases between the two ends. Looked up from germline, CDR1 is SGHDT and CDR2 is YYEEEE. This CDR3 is CASSLVGREENYGYTF. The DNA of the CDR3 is TGTGCCAGCAGCTTGGTCGGCAGGGAGGAAAACTATGGCTACACCTTC.

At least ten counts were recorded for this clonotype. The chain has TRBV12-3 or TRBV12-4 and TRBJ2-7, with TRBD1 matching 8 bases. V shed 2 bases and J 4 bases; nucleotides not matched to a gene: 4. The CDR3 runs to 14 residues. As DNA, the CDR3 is TGTGCCAGCAGTTTACAGGGGGCGATTTACGAGCAGTACTTC. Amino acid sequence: CASSLQGAIYEQYF.

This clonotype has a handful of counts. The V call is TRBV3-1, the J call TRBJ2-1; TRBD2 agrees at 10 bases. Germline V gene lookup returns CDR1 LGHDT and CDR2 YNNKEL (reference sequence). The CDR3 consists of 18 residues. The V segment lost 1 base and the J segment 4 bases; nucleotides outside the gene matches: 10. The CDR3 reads CASSQGPKLAGKYNEQFF. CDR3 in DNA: TGTGCCAGCAGCCAAGGACCAAAACTAGCGGGGAAGTACAATGAGCAGTTCTTC.

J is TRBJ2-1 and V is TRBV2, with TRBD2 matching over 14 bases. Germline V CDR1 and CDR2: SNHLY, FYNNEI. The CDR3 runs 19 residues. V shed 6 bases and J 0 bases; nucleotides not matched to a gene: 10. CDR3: CASRRGLAGGLSSYNEQFF. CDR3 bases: TGTGCCAGCAGGAGAGGACTAGCGGGGGGACTGAGCTCCTACAATGAGCAGTTCTTC.

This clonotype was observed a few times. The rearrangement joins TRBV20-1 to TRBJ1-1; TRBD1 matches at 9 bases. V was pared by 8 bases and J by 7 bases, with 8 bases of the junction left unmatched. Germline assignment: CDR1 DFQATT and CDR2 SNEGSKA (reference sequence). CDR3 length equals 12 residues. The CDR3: CSTTGTGSEAFF. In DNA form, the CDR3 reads TGCAGTACCACCGGGACAGGGAGTGAAGCTTTCTTT.